The 22 T cell receptor beta chains reported below all come from one sample, sequenced in a study of blood T cells in healthy people across ages. Using a J-beta primer mix together with a sample-barcoded 5' primer, a second PCR was run for about 6 to 12 cycles. TCRdb called the 5' RACE reads again in MiXCR, with one record for every CDR3 protein. This table holds just over 1 million distinct CDR3 sequences, around 43% found once. Sequenced material: blood. The receptors shown here come from a woman aged 60-75 years in good health.

The V call is TRBV29-1, the J call TRBJ1-5; 8 nucleotides align to TRBD1. Germline loops: CDR1 SQVTM, CDR2 ANQGSEA. The V segment lost 4 bases and the J segment 3 bases; nucleotides outside the gene matches: 2. The CDR3 covers 13 residues. CDR3 loop: CSVGQGINQPQHF. CDR3 DNA: TGCAGCGTTGGACAGGGGATCAATCAGCCCCAGCATTTT.

V and J are TRBV5-1 and TRBJ1-1; D gene unclear. Trimming took off 3 bases at V and 0 bases at J, with 18 bases between the two ends. The germline V gene has CDR1 SGHRS and CDR2 YFSETQ. This CDR3 is 17 amino acids long. The DNA of the CDR3 is TGCGCCAGCAGCTCTCCGACACCCTCTACCTTGAACACTGAAGCTTTCTTT. Its translation: CASSSPTPSTLNTEAFF.

The chain recombines TRBV20-1 with TRBJ2-7; maybe TRBD2 (6 bases). V was shortened by 4 bases and J by 0 bases, with 16 bases between the two germline ends. CDR3 length: 15 amino acids. Germline V CDR1 and CDR2: DFQATT, SNEGSKA (reference sequence). In nucleotides, the CDR3 is TGCAGTGCTAAGTCGGGTGCGGGGAGCTCCTACGAGCAGTACTTC. It encodes CSAKSGAGSSYEQYF.

This chain joins TRBV5-6 and TRBJ2-1; the D is unclear. The assigned J gene may be wrong: the sequence end matches TRBJ2-7 better. The CDR3 spans 15 residues. The germline V gene has CDR1 SGHDT and CDR2 YYEEEE. The CDR3 spells CASSALGASYNEQYF. CDR3 DNA sequence: TGTGCCAGCAGCGCTTTGGGCGCGTCCTACAATGAGCAGTACTTC.

This clonotype was detected only a few times. This chain links TRBV7-3 with TRBJ2-5; 7 bases fit TRBD2. The V segment lost 4 bases and the J segment 0 bases; nucleotides outside the gene matches: 5. Germline values: CDR1 SGHTA, CDR2 FQGTGA. This CDR3 contains 15 residues. The CDR3 DNA follows: TGTGCCAGCAGCTCCCTGAGCGGGAACCAAGAGACCCAGTACTTC. Translated: CASSSLSGNQETQYF. Drawing the rest from reference TRBV7-3 and TRBJ2-5, the complete variable domain is GAGVSQTPSNKVTEKGKYVELRCDPISGHTALYWYRQSLGQGPEFLIYFQGTGAADDSGLPNDRFFAVRPEGSVSTLKIQRTERGDSAVYLCASSSLSGNQETQYFGPGTRLLVL.

The chain employs TRBV5-4 and TRBJ2-1; TRBD2 agrees at 8 bases. The CDR3 is 16 residues long. The trim removed 7 bases at V and 5 bases at J, leaving 14 bases unmatched. The germline gives CDR1 SGHNT, CDR2 YYREEE (reference sequence). In DNA form, the CDR3 reads TGTGCCAGCGCCCTCAGGGTACTAGCGGACCACAATGAGCAGTTCTTC. It specifies CASALRVLADHNEQFF.

The genes are TRBV24-1 and TRBJ1-2; no reliable D call. CDR1 is KGHDR and CDR2 is SFDVKD in the germline V gene. The germline V and J ends were trimmed by 6 bases and 2 bases, with 21 bases remaining between them. The CDR3 runs 17 residues. The CDR3 sequence is CATSHPLGSGYNYGYTF. CDR3 nucleotide sequence: TGTGCCACCAGTCACCCCTTGGGATCGGGGTACAACTATGGCTACACCTTC.

V and J are TRBV29-1 and TRBJ2-1, with D possibly being TRBD2 (6 bases). Germline assignment: CDR1 SQVTM and CDR2 ANQGSEA. The ends were cut back, 6 bases at V and 10 bases at J, with 22 bases in the middle. The CDR3 is 14 amino acids. Here the CDR3 reads CSVVLVGGRREQFF. Here the CDR3 DNA reads TGCAGCGTCGTACTAGTGGGAGGCCGACGGGAGCAGTTCTTC.

The V call is TRBV28, the J call TRBJ1-1; D unclear. The germline V and J ends were trimmed by 3 bases and 10 bases, with 12 bases remaining between them. CDR3 length equals 12 residues. The germline V gene encodes CDR1 MDHEN and CDR2 SYDVKM. The CDR3 region has the DNA TGTGCCAGCAGTTTTAGCGGGCGCGCAGCTTTCTTT. This codes for CASSFSGRAAFF.

As to this clonotype: A junction end diverges from the germline sequence, so it may reflect a read error. V gene TRBV7-8 combines with J gene TRBJ2-3; tentative D call: TRBD2 (5 bases). This CDR3 has 13 amino acids. The germline V gene has CDR1 SGHVS and CDR2 FQNEAQ. The CDR3 DNA reads as TGTGTCAGCAGCCAAGGACTTGACGATACGCAGTATTTT. The encoded protein is CVSSQGLDDTQYF.

The CDR3 nucleotides are TGCAGCGTTCCCCGGGACCAGGCCAACTATGGCTACACCTTC. Translating gives CSVPRDQANYGYTF. V is TRBV29-1 and J is TRBJ1-2; perhaps TRBD1 as D (5 bases). This CDR3 has 14 residues. Germline V lookup: CDR1 SQVTM, CDR2 ANQGSEA. V shed 5 bases and J shed 2 bases, with 15 bases lying between them.

This chain joins TRBV24-1 and TRBJ2-7; 7 bases fit TRBD2. From germline, CDR1 is KGHDR and CDR2 SFDVKD. J was trimmed by 7 bases and V by 2 bases; bases with no gene match: 10. The CDR3 runs 15 residues. In DNA form, the CDR3 reads TGTGCCACCAGTGATTGGGACTACGACGTTGAAGAGCAGTACTTC. Encoded protein: CATSDWDYDVEEQYF.

This clonotype has only a few counts. The chain links TRBV20-1 to TRBJ2-5, with 10 bases lining up with TRBD2. The CDR3 has 15 residues. From germline, CDR1 is DFQATT and CDR2 SNEGSKA (reference sequence). V shed 0 bases and J 5 bases; nucleotides not matched to a gene: 6. The CDR3, as DNA: TGCAGTGCTAGAGAGGCTAGCGGGAGTCGGGAGACCCAGTACTTC. It is translated as CSAREASGSRETQYF.

This clonotype was recorded a few times. The CDR3 nucleotides read TGTGCCAGCAGTCGCTTTAGGAACTACAATGAGCAGTTCTTC. Translation gives CASSRFRNYNEQFF. The V gene is TRBV14, the J gene TRBJ2-1; no clear D. V lost 6 bases, J lost 3 bases, and 12 bases lay in between. The CDR3 length is 14 residues. CDR1 SGHDN and CDR2 FVKESK come from the germline V gene.

Only a few counts were recorded for this clonotype. This chain joins TRBV4-1 and TRBJ2-7; no clear D gene. CDR3 length equals 15 residues. Deletions cut 0 bases from V and 5 bases from J, with 14 bases between. Germline V gene sequence: CDR1 MGHRA, CDR2 YSYEKL. The CDR3 nucleotides read TGCGCCAGCAGCCAAGATCCTCAGGCCAAAGACGAGCAGTACTTC. Translation: CASSQDPQAKDEQYF.

The gene calls are TRBV27 and TRBJ2-1; 8 bases are shared with TRBD2. The J call is in doubt because the DNA end fits TRBJ2-7 better. Germline V gene lookup returns CDR1 MNHEY and CDR2 SMNVEV (reference sequence). The CDR3 consists of 15 residues. For the CDR3, the DNA is TGTGCCAGCAGTTTTCAGCGGGGGTCGTACAATGAGCAGTACTTC. It is translated as CASSFQRGSYNEQYF.

V gene TRBV6-6 combines with J gene TRBJ2-7, with TRBD1 matching 8 bases. V was pared by 0 bases and J by 7 bases, with 8 bases of the junction left unmatched. Germline CDR1 is MNHNY and CDR2 is SVGAGI (reference sequence). CDR3 length equals 15 residues. CDR3 DNA sequence: TGTGCCAGCAGTTACTCCGGACAGGGCCTGGGGGAGCAGTACTTC. As protein: CASSYSGQGLGEQYF.

This clonotype was observed a few times. The chain employs TRBV11-2 and TRBJ2-3; tentatively, D is TRBD2 (6 bases). The CDR3 runs 14 residues. Germline lookup yields CDR1 SGHAT and CDR2 FQNNGV. V was pared by 1 base and J by 2 bases, with 7 bases between. In DNA, the CDR3 is TGTGCCAGCAGCTTAGCGGACTACACAGATACGCAGTATTTT. It specifies CASSLADYTDTQYF.

This clonotype was picked up a small number of times. This chain joins TRBV29-1 and TRBJ2-7; 9 bases are a match to TRBD2. V trimming: 4 bases; J trimming: 0 bases; junction bases outside the gene matches: 4. CDR3 length: 14 residues. Germline-derived CDR1 and CDR2 are SQVTM and ANQGSEA. CDR3 sequence reads: CSVGREGSSYEQYF. CDR3 bases: TGCAGCGTTGGGCGGGAGGGCTCCTCCTACGAGCAGTACTTC.

This chain uses TRBV6-1 with TRBJ2-5; D is perhaps TRBD2 (6 bases). The last part of the DNA fits TRBJ2-7 better; the J call may be wrong. Germline loops: CDR1 MNHNS, CDR2 SASEGT. The CDR3 is 16 amino acids. The chain's CDR3 is CASSEAPGDPVREQYF. The CDR3 nucleotides read TGTGCCAGCAGTGAAGCGCCGGGAGATCCCGTCCGCGAGCAGTACTTC.

In this sample, this clonotype turned up a few times. The rearrangement joins TRBV15 to TRBJ1-2; no reliable D call. The CDR3 loop spans 12 amino acids. Trimming removed 3 bases from V and 7 bases from J, with 9 bases in between. Germline V gene lookup returns CDR1 LNHNV and CDR2 YYDKDF (reference sequence). DNA of the CDR3: TGTGCCACCAGCAGCCTCAGCGGTGGCTACACCTTC. This gives the protein CATSSLSGGYTF.

The chain combines TRBV4-1 with TRBJ2-1; a possible D gene is TRBD2 (6 bases). The assigned J gene may be wrong: the sequence end matches TRBJ2-7 better. Germline V lookup: CDR1 MGHRA, CDR2 YSYEKL. CDR3 size: 14 residues. The CDR3 DNA is TGCGCCAGCAGCGGTACTAGCCCCTACAATGAGCAGTACTTC. Its protein product is CASSGTSPYNEQYF.